This is a list of T cell receptor beta chains from one sample in a study of PD-L1 blockade in urothelial cancer. Produced via immunoSEQ multiplex PCR; TCRdb's table is partial and in-frame only. The sample lists about 56,000 clones, roughly 87% seen once, with about 15% in the top ten. Material: PBMCs, obtained around atezolizumab (anti-PD-L1) treatment. These TCRs come from a man between 65 and 85 years old with urothelial cancer. Both conserved end residues are part of each CDR3. The order of the fields is V gene, J gene, CDR3 protein.

>TRBV27|TRBJ2-2
CASSLSRANTGELFF
>TRBV4-1|TRBJ2-7
CASSQDWGQGSYEQYF
>TRBV1|TRBJ1-1
CTSGQGNTEAFF
>TRBV19|TRBJ2-7
CASAPRGGDEQYF
>TRBV18|TRBJ1-1
CASSPTGDTEAFF
>TRBV4-1|TRBJ2-1
CASSRSFPQPRGYNEQFF
>TRBV28|TRBJ2-1
CASSLLRGSKFF
>TRBV7-8|TRBJ2-7
CASSFGVSTGGGDEQYF
>TRBV7-3|TRBJ2-3
CASSLGGTDTQYF
>TRBV28|TRBJ1-1
CASSFYGLGGGTEAFF
>TRBV30|TRBJ2-5
CAWSDGETQYF
>TRBV6-5|TRBJ2-7
CASTSDRGPSYEQYF
>TRBV7-9|TRBJ2-3
CASSLYRGEDTQYF
>TRBV13|TRBJ1-1
CASSTTGTGAKLNTEAFF
>TRBV11-2|TRBJ2-7
CASSSGGYEQYF
>TRBV11-2|TRBJ2-7
CASSLEGGGRFNEQYF
>TRBV6-1|TRBJ1-1
CASSEAPGRSEAFF
>TRBV7-2|TRBJ1-1
CASSLYPVGAFF
>TRBV28|TRBJ2-1
CASSLYLREGEQFF
>TRBV9|TRBJ2-1
CASSVAGFPYNEQFF
>TRBV18|TRBJ2-1
CASSEGQTSYNEQFF
>TRBV18|TRBJ1-1
CASSPQEVGTEAFF
>TRBV12-2|TRBJ1-4
CASRLLAYEQAHNEKLFF
>TRBV19|TRBJ1-1
CASRSNRGDTEAFF
>TRBV4-1|TRBJ2-1
CASSLRGSSYNEQFF
>TRBV4-1|TRBJ2-1
CASSQGMTSGSKQFF
>TRBV30|TRBJ1-2
CASQTGGGYGYTF
>TRBV5-1|TRBJ2-1
CASSSGVYSDEQFF
>TRBV7-3|TRBJ2-2
CASSLNAGLAEGGELFF
>TRBV6-5|TRBJ1-5
CASSLNRINQPQHF
>TRBV19|TRBJ2-1
CASTRTLANEQFF
>TRBV30|TRBJ1-2
CAWGRGGQGPRYGYTF
>TRBV9|TRBJ2-7
CASSIGQDAYEQYF
>TRBV6-1|TRBJ2-3
CASQSQSIRTDTQYF
>TRBV4-2|TRBJ1-4
CASSLYRGRSEKLFF
>TRBV5-4|TRBJ1-1
CASSFSDTEAFF
>TRBV28|TRBJ1-1
CASSLADRGETEAFF
>TRBV5-1|TRBJ1-5
CASSLQGGRNQPQHF
>TRBV19|TRBJ2-7
CASSHDRGNYEQYF
>TRBV9|TRBJ1-1
CASRGGGTEAFF
>TRBV27|TRBJ1-1
CASSFGTGSSTEAFF
>TRBV5-5|TRBJ1-1
CASSPRTGKDTEAFF
>TRBV5-1|TRBJ1-2
CASSFGAGDHYGYTF
>TRBV5-1|TRBJ1-2
CASSSGGFGYGYTF
>TRBV5-1|TRBJ2-5
CASSLVGAGTSGTETQYF
>TRBV7-6|TRBJ1-4
CASSQGTGGEKLFF
>TRBV29-1|TRBJ2-3
CSAAGQGRTDTQYF
>TRBV15|TRBJ1-4
CATSAGKNEKLFF
>TRBV10-3|TRBJ2-7
CAIRGELAGTYEQYF
>TRBV5-4|TRBJ2-7
CASSLAGGNSYEQYF
>TRBV7-8|TRBJ1-1
CASSLNRDSLEAFF
>TRBV7-9|TRBJ1-4
CASSPQPATNEKLFF
>TRBV5-4|TRBJ1-2
CASSSTTGPSYGYTF
>TRBV6-1|TRBJ2-3
CASSALAQTDTQYF
>TRBV7-9|TRBJ1-1
CASSSPEAEAFF
>TRBV27|TRBJ2-2
CASSSTGAAGELFF
>TRBV19|TRBJ2-3
CASSGTFSTDTQYF
>TRBV18|TRBJ2-7
CASSPDRGVSYEQYF